The clone carrying this TCR beta chain occurred many times. The antigen is unknown. The sample belongs to a study of T cell repertoires in cytomegalovirus infection. Overall study: Indicated by public TCR beta signatures were CMV infection and matching HLA type. The study, taken as a whole, reports: Identification of carriers of CMV plus the relevant HLA was achieved through cumulative public TCR beta family frequency. HLA-C-restricted CMV-specific TCR beta clonotypes were dominant in the ex vivo response.

Each CDR3 protein is one row after TCRdb ran MiXCR on the reads. Altogether 90,000 to 130,000 distinct CDR3 sequences are present, around 9.1% being singletons, with the ten largest covering 31%. J was trimmed by 6 bases and V by 4 bases; bases with no gene match: 9. The CDR3 totals 17 residues. Germline V gene data show CDR1 as KGHDR and CDR2 as SFDVKD. The chain uses TRBV24-1 and TRBJ2-3; TRBD2 matches 13 bases. The sequence was collected from a human donor in good health (CMV status not recorded). Some clones in this sample may be carry-over from other donors' samples. Sequencing was done on a sample of PBMCs, sequenced either directly or after in vitro stimulation (not recorded which). CDR3 region: CATSEPSGLAGSDTQYF. The CDR3 DNA reads TGTGCCACCAGTGAACCCTCGGGACTAGCGGGATCGGATACGCAGTATTTT.